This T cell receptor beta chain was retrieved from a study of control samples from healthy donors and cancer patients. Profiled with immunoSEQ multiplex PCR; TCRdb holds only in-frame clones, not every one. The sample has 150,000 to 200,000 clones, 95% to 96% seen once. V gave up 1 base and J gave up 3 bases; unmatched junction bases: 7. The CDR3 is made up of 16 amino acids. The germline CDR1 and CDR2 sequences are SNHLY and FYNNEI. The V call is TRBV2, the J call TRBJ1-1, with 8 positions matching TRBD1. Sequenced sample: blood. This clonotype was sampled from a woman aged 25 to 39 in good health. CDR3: CASSEGQGRGDTEAFF. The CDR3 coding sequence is TGTGCCAGCAGTGAAGGACAGGGGAGGGGTGACACTGAAGCTTTCTTT.